A single TCR beta chain is shown here with its context. This record belongs to a study of Ad26.COV2.S vaccination and SARS-CoV-2 variants. Study context: Ad26.COV2.S, an intramuscular injection, was given once or twice 56 days apart.

Treatment: 15 to 20 received Ad26.COV2.S at low or high dose, single or two shots; several received placebo; per-sample allocation not given. Material that was analyzed had been drawn on day 63 after the first vaccine or placebo injection. Germline V gene data show CDR1 as SGHTA and CDR2 as FQGNSA. This CDR3 is built from 17 residues. Trimming cost V 0 bases and J 3 bases, with 15 bases left between them. Assay used: immunoSEQ multiplex PCR; TCRdb lists only in-frame clones, some missing. The data show about 420,000 clones, 70% to 90% seen once. V usage is TRBV7-2 and J usage is TRBJ1-3; D perhaps matches TRBD1 (6 bases). The source was peripheral blood, collected in a trial of Ad26.COV2.S vaccine versus placebo. This TCR derives from a person between 18 and 59 years old who received the Ad26.COV2.S COVID-19 vaccine or a placebo. The CDR3 sequence: CASSLAQAGALGNTIYF. For the CDR3, the DNA is TGTGCCAGCAGCTTAGCTCAGGCAGGGGCGCTTGGAAACACCATATATTTT. The variable domain in full, with the rest retrieved from reference TRBV7-2 and TRBJ1-3, is GAGVSQSPSNKVTEKGKDVELRCDPISGHTALYWYRQSLGQGLEFLIYFQGNSAPDKSGLPSDRFSAERTGGSVSTLTIQRTQQEDSAVYLCASSLAQAGALGNTIYFGEGSWLTVV.